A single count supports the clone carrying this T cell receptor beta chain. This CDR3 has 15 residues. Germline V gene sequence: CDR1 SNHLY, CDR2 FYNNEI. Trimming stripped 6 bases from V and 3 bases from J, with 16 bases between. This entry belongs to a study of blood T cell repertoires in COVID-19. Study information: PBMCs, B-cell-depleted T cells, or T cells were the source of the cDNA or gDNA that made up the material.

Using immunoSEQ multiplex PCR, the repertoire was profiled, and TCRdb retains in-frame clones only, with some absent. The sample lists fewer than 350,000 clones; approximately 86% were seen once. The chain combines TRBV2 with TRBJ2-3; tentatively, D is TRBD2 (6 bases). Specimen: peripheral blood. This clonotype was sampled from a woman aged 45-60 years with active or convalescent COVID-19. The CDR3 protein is CASRKGGPGTDTQYF. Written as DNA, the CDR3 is TGTGCCAGCAGAAAAGGAGGGCCAGGGACAGATACGCAGTATTTT. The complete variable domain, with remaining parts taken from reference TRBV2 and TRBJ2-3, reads EPEVTQTPSHQVTQMGQEVILRCVPISNHLYFYWYRQILGQKVEFLVSFYNNEISEKSEIFDDQFSVERPDGSNFTLKIRSTKLEDSAMYFCASRKGGPGTDTQYFGPGTRLTVL.